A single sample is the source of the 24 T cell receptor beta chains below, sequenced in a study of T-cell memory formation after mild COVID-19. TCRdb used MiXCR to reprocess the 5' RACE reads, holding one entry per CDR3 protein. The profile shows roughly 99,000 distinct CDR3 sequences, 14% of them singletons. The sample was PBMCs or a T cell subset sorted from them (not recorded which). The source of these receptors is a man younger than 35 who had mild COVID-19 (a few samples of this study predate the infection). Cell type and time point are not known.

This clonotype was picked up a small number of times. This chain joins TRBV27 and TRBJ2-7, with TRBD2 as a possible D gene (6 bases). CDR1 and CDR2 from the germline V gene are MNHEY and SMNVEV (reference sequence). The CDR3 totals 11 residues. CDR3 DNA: TGTGTCTCAGGAGGGGCCCACGAGCAGTACTTC. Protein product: CVSGGAHEQYF.

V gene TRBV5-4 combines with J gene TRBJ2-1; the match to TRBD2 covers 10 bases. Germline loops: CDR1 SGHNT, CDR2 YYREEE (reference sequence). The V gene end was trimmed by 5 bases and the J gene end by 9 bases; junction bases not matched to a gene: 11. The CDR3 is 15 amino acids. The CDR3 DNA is TGTGCCAGCAGGCGGACTAGCGGAATAAACACTGAGCAGTTCTTC. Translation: CASRRTSGINTEQFF.

The DNA of the CDR3 is TGTGCCAGCAGCGTAGAGGGTAGCGGGGGGCCCGGCGATCGCACAGATACGCAGTATTTT. Its translation is CASSVEGSGGPGDRTDTQYF. The chain combines TRBV9 with TRBJ2-3; 10 bases fit TRBD2. Germline V gene sequence: CDR1 SGDLS, CDR2 YYNGEE. The CDR3 length is 20 residues. J gave up 1 base and V 0 bases, and 14 bases lay outside the gene matches.

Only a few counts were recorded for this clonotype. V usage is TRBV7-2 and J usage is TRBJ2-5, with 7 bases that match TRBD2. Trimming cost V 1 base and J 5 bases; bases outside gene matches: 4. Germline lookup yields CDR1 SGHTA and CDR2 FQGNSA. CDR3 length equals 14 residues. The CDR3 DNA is TGTGCCAGCAGCTTAGGCGGGGGAATCGAGACCCAGTACTTC. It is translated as CASSLGGGIETQYF.

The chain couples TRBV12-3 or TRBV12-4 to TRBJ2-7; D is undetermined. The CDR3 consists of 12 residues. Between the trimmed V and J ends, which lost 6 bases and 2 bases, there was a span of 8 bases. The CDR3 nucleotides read TGTGCCAGCAGGGAAGATACCTACGAGCAGTACTTC. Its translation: CASREDTYEQYF.

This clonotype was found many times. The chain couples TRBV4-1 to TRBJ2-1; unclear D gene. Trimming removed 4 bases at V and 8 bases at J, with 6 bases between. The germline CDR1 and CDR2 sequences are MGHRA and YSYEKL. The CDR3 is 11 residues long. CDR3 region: CASSLLHEQFF. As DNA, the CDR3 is TGCGCCAGCAGCCTCCTCCATGAGCAGTTCTTC.

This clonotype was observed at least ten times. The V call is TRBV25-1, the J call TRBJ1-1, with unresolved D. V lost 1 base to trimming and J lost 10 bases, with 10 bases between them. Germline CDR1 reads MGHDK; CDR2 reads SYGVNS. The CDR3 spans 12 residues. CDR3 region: CASSEFPTRAFF. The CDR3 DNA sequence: TGTGCCAGCAGTGAATTCCCGACGAGAGCTTTCTTT.

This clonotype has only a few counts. This chain's CDR3 is CATSDLGEETQYF. CDR3 sequence (DNA): TGTGCCACCAGCGACTTAGGGGAAGAGACCCAGTACTTC. This chain uses TRBV15 with TRBJ2-5; TRBD1 is a possible D gene (5 bases). V was cut by 5 bases and J by 3 bases, with 10 bases left in between. Germline V CDR1 and CDR2: LNHNV, YYDKDF (reference sequence). The CDR3 is 13 residues long.

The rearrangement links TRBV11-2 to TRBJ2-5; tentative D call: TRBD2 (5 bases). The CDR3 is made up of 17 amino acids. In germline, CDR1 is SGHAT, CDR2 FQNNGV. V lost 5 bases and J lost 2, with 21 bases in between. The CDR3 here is CASSRETWRTHQETQYF. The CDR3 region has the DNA TGTGCCAGCAGCCGTGAGACTTGGAGGACTCATCAAGAGACCCAGTACTTC.

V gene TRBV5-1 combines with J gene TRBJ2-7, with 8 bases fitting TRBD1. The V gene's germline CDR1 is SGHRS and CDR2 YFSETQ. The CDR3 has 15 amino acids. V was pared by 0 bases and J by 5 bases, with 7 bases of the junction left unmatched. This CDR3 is CASSLVRTGSNEQYF. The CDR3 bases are TGCGCCAGCAGCTTGGTTAGGACAGGGAGCAACGAGCAGTACTTC. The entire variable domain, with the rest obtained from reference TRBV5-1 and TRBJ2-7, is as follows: KAGVTQTPRYLIKTRGQQVTLSCSPISGHRSVSWYQQTPGQGLQFLFEYFSETQRNKGNFPGRFSGRQFSNSRSEMNVSTLELGDSALYLCASSLVRTGSNEQYFGPGTRLTVT.

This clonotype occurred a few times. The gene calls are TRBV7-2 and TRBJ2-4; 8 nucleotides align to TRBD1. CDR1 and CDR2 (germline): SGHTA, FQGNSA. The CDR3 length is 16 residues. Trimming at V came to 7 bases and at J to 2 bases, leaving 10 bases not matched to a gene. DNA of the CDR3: TGTGCCAGCACCTCGACAGGGGCGATGACCAAAAACATTCAGTACTTC. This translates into CASTSTGAMTKNIQYF.

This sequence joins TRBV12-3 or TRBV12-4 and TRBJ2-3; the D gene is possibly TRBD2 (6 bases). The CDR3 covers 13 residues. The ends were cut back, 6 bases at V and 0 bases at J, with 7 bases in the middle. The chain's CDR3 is CASRGTSTDTQYF. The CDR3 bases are TGTGCCAGCAGGGGGACTAGCACAGATACGCAGTATTTT.

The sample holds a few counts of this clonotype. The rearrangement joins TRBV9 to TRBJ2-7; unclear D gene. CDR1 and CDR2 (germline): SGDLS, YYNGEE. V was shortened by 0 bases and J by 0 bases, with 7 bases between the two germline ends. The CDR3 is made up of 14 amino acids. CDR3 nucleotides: TGTGCCAGCAGCGTAGGCCTTAGCTCCTACGAGCAGTACTTC. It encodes CASSVGLSSYEQYF.

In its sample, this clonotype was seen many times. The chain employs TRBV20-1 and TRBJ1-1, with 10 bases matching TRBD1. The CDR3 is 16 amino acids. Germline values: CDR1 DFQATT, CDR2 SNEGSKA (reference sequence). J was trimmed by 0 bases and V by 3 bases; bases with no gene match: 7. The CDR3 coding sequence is TGCAGTGCTAGCTGGACAGGGGGGCGTCTGAACACTGAAGCTTTCTTT. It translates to CSASWTGGRLNTEAFF.

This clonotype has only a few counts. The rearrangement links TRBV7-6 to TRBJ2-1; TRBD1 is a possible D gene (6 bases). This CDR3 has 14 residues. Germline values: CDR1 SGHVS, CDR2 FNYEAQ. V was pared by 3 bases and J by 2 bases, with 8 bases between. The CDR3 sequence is CASSFEGAYNEQFF. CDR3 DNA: TGTGCCAGCAGCTTTGAGGGGGCCTACAATGAGCAGTTCTTC. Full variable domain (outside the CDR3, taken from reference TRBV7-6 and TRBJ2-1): GAGVSQSPRYKVTKRGQDVALRCDPISGHVSLYWYRQALGQGPEFLTYFNYEAQQDKSGLPNDRFSAERPEGSISTLTIQRTEQRDSAMYRCASSFEGAYNEQFFGPGTRLTVL.

CDR3 coding DNA: TGTGCCACCAGCAGAGATACCGGGTACACCGGGGAGCTGTTTTTT. This encodes CATSRDTGYTGELFF. This rearrangement joins TRBV15 to TRBJ2-2, with D unresolved. With 0 bases removed from V and 3 bases from J, the gap between germline ends came to 8 bases. CDR1 is LNHNV and CDR2 is YYDKDF in the germline V gene (reference sequence). The CDR3 runs 15 residues.

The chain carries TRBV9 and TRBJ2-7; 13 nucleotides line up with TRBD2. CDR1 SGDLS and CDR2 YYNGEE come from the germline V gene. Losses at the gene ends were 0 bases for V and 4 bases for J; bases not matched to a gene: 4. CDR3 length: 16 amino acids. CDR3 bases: TGTGCCAGCAGCGTAGGCCCGGGACTAGCGGGGTACGAGCAGTACTTC. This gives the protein CASSVGPGLAGYEQYF.

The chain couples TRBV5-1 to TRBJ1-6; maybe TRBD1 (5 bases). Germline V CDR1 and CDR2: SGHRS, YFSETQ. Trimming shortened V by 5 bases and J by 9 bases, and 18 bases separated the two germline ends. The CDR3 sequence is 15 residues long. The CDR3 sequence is CASSSTGTGGSPLHF. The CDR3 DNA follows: TGCGCCAGCAGTTCTACCGGGACTGGCGGTTCACCCCTCCACTTT.

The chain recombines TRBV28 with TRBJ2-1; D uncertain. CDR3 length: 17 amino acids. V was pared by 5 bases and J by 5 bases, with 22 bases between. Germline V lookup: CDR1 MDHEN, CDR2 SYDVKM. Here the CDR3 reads CASSTLGRQILHNEQFF. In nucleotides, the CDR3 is TGTGCCAGCAGTACGTTAGGTCGGCAGATCTTACACAATGAGCAGTTCTTC.

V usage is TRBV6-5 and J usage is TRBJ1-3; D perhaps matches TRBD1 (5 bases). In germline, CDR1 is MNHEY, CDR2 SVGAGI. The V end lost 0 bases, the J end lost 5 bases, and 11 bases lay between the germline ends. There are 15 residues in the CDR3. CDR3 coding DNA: TGTGCCAGCAGTTACTCGACTTGGGGGAGAAACACCATATATTTT. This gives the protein CASSYSTWGRNTIYF.

This CDR3 is CASGSTVGPGELFF. Here the CDR3 DNA reads TGTGCCAGCGGGAGTACGGTGGGCCCCGGGGAGCTGTTTTTT. The chain recombines TRBV27 with TRBJ2-2; a possible D gene is TRBD2 (5 bases). The CDR3 is 14 residues long. Deletions cut 8 bases from V and 6 bases from J, with 16 bases between. In germline, CDR1 is MNHEY, CDR2 SMNVEV (reference sequence).

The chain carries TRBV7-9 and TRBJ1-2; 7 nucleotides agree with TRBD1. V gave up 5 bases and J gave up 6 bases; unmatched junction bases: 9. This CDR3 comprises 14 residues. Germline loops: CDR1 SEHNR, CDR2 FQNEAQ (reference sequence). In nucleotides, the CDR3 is TGTGCCAGCAGCAGCAGCAGGGGGGTAGATGGCTACACCTTC. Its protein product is CASSSSRGVDGYTF.

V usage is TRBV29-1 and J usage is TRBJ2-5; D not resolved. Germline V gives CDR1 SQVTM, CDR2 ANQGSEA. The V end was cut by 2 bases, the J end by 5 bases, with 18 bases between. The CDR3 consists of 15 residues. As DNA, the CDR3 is TGCAGCGTTGAAAGTAGCCTCCACGTTGGCGAGACCCAGTACTTC. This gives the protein CSVESSLHVGETQYF.

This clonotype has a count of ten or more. DNA for the CDR3: TGTGCCAGCAGTCTAAGCGGGAATGAGCAGTTCTTC. Encoded protein: CASSLSGNEQFF. The V gene is TRBV7-9, the J gene TRBJ2-1; D possibly corresponds to TRBD2 (6 bases). The CDR3 has 12 residues. Trimming removed 6 bases at V and 7 bases at J, with 10 bases between. Looked up from germline, CDR1 is SEHNR and CDR2 is FQNEAQ (reference sequence).